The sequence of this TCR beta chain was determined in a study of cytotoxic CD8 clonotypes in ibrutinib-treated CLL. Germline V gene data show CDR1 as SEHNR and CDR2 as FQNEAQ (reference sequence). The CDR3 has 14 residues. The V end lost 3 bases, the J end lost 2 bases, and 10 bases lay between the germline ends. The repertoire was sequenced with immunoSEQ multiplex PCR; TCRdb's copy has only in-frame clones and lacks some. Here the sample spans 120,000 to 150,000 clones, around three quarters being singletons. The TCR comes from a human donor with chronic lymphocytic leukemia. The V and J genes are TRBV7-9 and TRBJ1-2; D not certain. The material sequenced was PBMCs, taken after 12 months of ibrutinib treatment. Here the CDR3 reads CASSLGRMNYGYTF. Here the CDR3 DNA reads TGTGCCAGCAGCTTGGGCAGGATGAACTATGGCTACACCTTC.